This is a list of T cell receptor beta chains from one sample in a study of tumor-infiltrating lymphocytes in localized non-small cell lung cancer. Some clones are missing from TCRdb's copy, which holds only in-frame ones; the method was immunoSEQ multiplex PCR. This table has about 12,000 clones, 85% to 90% appearing once. Material for sequencing was lung tumor tissue. These receptors were obtained from a human donor with non-small cell lung cancer. CDR3s include the opening cysteine and the closing phenylalanine or tryptophan. A D gene is named only where the DNA matches it firmly. The listing skips clone size in some rows; elsewhere it reads once, few, many or a size class.

j_call	clone_size	d_call	v_call	cdr3_aa	cdr3_nt
TRBJ2-7	NA	NA	TRBV30	CAWRAPSSSSYEQYF	TGTGCCTGGAGGGCGCCGAGCAGCAGTAGCTACGAGCAGTACTTC
TRBJ2-2	NA	NA	TRBV6-6	CASSRQAGELFF	TGTGCCAGCAGTCGACAGGCTGGGGAGCTGTTTTTT
TRBJ1-1	NA	NA	TRBV30	CAWRDLRKRVNLLNTEAFF	TGTGCCTGGAGAGACCTCAGAAAACGGGTCAATCTCTTGAACACTGAAGCTTTCTTT
TRBJ2-2	NA	TRBD1	TRBV7-8	CASSPRTGAPGELFF	TGTGCCAGCAGCCCGAGGACAGGGGCCCCCGGGGAGCTGTTTTTT
TRBJ1-1	NA	NA	TRBV6-6	CASTKGRLTEAFF	TGTGCCAGCACCAAGGGGAGGCTGACTGAAGCTTTCTTT
TRBJ2-2	once	NA	TRBV6-5	CASTHGDTGELFF	TGTGCCAGCACCCACGGGGACACCGGGGAGCTGTTTTTT
TRBJ2-2	NA	NA	TRBV5-1	CASSLSGGDTGELFF	TGCGCCAGCAGTCTCTCAGGGGGGGACACCGGGGAGCTGTTTTTT
TRBJ2-7	NA	NA	TRBV28	CASSPSWYEQYF	TGTGCCAGCAGTCCTTCGTGGTACGAGCAGTACTTC
TRBJ2-5	NA	NA	TRBV5-1	CASSLAPGLQETQYF	TGCGCCAGCAGCTTGGCCCCGGGACTCCAAGAGACCCAGTACTTC
TRBJ1-5	NA	NA	TRBV18	CASSPDRNQPQHF	TGTGCCAGCTCACCAGACAGGAATCAGCCCCAGCATTTT
TRBJ1-2	NA	NA	TRBV6-1	CASSEKDNYGYTF	TGTGCCAGCAGTGAGAAGGACAACTATGGCTACACCTTC
TRBJ2-2	NA	NA	TRBV9	CASSDWNTGELFF	TGTGCCAGCAGCGATTGGAACACCGGGGAGCTGTTTTTT
TRBJ1-2	NA	NA	TRBV7-8	CASSTRLHNYGYTF	TGTGCCAGCAGCACACGGCTACATAACTATGGCTACACCTTC
TRBJ2-1	NA	NA	TRBV30	CAWSVQGTSNEQFF	TGTGCCTGGAGTGTACAGGGTACTAGTAATGAGCAGTTCTTC
TRBJ2-3	NA	NA	TRBV5-1	CASSFGARRETTDTQYF	TGCGCCAGCAGCTTCGGGGCCCGCAGGGAGACCACAGATACGCAGTATTTT
TRBJ2-7	NA	NA	TRBV7-6	CASSLGPGTQYEQYF	TGTGCCAGCAGCTTAGGGCCGGGTACCCAATACGAGCAGTACTTC
TRBJ2-4	NA	NA	TRBV6-1	CASSARETQGIQYF	TGTGCCAGCAGCGCCCGGGAGACCCAAGGGATTCAGTACTTC
TRBJ2-7	NA	TRBD2	TRBV2	CASSQTSGRAGEQYF	TGTGCCAGCAGCCAAACTAGCGGGAGGGCCGGCGAGCAGTACTTC
TRBJ2-7	NA	NA	TRBV5-6	CASSLGSSGYEQYF	TGTGCCAGCAGCTTGGGTAGTAGCGGCTACGAGCAGTACTTC
TRBJ2-1	NA	NA	TRBV5-1	CASSPPLAGVGHEQFF	TGCGCCAGCAGCCCCCCCCTTGCGGGTGTGGGTCATGAGCAGTTCTTC
TRBJ1-5	NA	TRBD1	TRBV19	CASSKSGTGFVSQPQHF	TGTGCCAGTAGCAAATCCGGGACAGGGTTTGTAAGTCAGCCCCAGCATTTT
TRBJ2-7	NA	TRBD2	TRBV30	CAWTGLAGANEQYF	TGTGCCTGGACGGGACTAGCGGGAGCAAACGAGCAGTACTTC
TRBJ2-3	NA	NA	TRBV5-1	CASSLSYSTDTQYF	TGCGCCAGCAGCCTCAGCTATAGCACAGATACGCAGTATTTT
TRBJ1-1	NA	NA	TRBV2	CASSDEGWGTEAFF	TGTGCCAGCAGTGATGAGGGATGGGGTACTGAAGCTTTCTTT
TRBJ2-7	NA	TRBD2	TRBV18	CASSPGTSGVEYF	TGTGCCAGCTCACCCGGGACTAGTGGGGTGGAGTACTTC
TRBJ2-3	NA	NA	TRBV7-9	CASSLGATSTDTQYF	TGTGCCAGCAGCTTAGGGGCTACTAGCACAGATACGCAGTATTTT
TRBJ2-7	few	NA	TRBV7-9	CASGSSSEQYF	TGTGCCAGCGGCTCCAGTAGCGAGCAGTACTTC
TRBJ2-3	NA	NA	TRBV5-1	CASSLDGVLDTQYF	TGCGCCAGCAGCTTGGATGGGGTTCTAGATACGCAGTATTTT
TRBJ2-1	NA	NA	TRBV2	CASTGDSPLYNEQFF	TGTGCCAGCACTGGAGACTCCCCGTTATACAATGAGCAGTTCTTC
TRBJ1-1	NA	NA	TRBV7-7	CASSLARGTEAFF	TGTGCTAGCAGCTTAGCGCGTGGTACTGAAGCTTTCTTT
TRBJ2-2	NA	TRBD2	TRBV5-1	CASRRGLDLTGELFF	TGCGCCAGCAGGAGGGGACTAGACCTCACCGGGGAGCTGTTTTTT
TRBJ2-5	few	TRBD1	TRBV5-6	CASSPQRTGLETQYF	TGTGCCAGCAGCCCCCAACGGACAGGGTTAGAGACCCAGTACTTC
TRBJ2-3	NA	NA	TRBV10-2	CASSEMGGPDTQYF	TGCGCCAGCAGTGAGATGGGGGGTCCAGATACGCAGTATTTT
TRBJ2-1	NA	TRBD2	TRBV28	CASSSLAGAVNEQFF	TGTGCCAGCAGTTCTCTAGCGGGAGCAGTAAATGAGCAGTTCTTC
TRBJ1-5	NA	NA	TRBV19	CASSMGGAGNQPQHF	TGTGCCAGTAGTATGGGGGGGGCTGGCAATCAGCCCCAGCATTTT
TRBJ1-2	NA	NA	TRBV6-1	CASSRAVQGRFGYTF	TGTGCCAGCAGTCGAGCAGTTCAGGGGCGTTTTGGCTACACCTTC
TRBJ2-3	NA	NA	TRBV29-1	CSVPLEADTQYF	TGCAGCGTCCCACTGGAAGCAGATACGCAGTATTTT
TRBJ1-5	NA	NA	TRBV6-6	CASSYTGTDQPQHF	TGTGCCAGCAGTTATACAGGGACGGATCAGCCCCAGCATTTT
TRBJ1-2	once	NA	TRBV5-8	CASSLRGHSYGYTF	TGTGCCAGCAGCTTGAGGGGCCATTCCTATGGCTACACCTTC
TRBJ2-7	NA	TRBD2	TRBV15	CATSRDRAGAREQYF	TGTGCCACCAGCAGAGATCGGGCGGGAGCTCGCGAGCAGTACTTC
TRBJ2-7	NA	TRBD2	TRBV28	CASSFRRGAGDYEQYF	TGTGCCAGCAGTTTTAGGCGGGGGGCCGGAGACTACGAGCAGTACTTC
TRBJ2-1	NA	NA	TRBV4-1	CASSQDTGLPRRGQFF	TGCGCCAGCAGCCAAGATACGGGACTCCCAAGGCGGGGGCAGTTCTTC
TRBJ2-7	NA	NA	TRBV6-1	CASSEGVTFREQYF	TGTGCCAGCAGTGAAGGGGTTACTTTCCGAGAGCAGTACTTC
TRBJ2-5	few	TRBD2	TRBV5-6	CASSYWTSGKEGETQYF	TGTGCCAGCAGCTATTGGACTAGCGGGAAAGAGGGAGAGACCCAGTACTTC
TRBJ2-3	NA	NA	TRBV6-6	CASSYAPGWDTQYF	TGTGCCAGCAGTTATGCCCCCGGCTGGGATACGCAGTATTTT
TRBJ2-3	NA	NA	TRBV5-1	CASSVRPGGSGSTDTQYF	TGCGCCAGCAGCGTTAGACCAGGAGGCAGTGGTAGCACAGATACGCAGTATTTT
TRBJ2-7	NA	NA	TRBV11-2	CASSLDYPEGYSYEQYF	TGTGCCAGCAGCTTAGATTACCCAGAGGGCTACTCCTACGAGCAGTACTTC
TRBJ2-2	NA	TRBD1	TRBV10-3	CAISEERTGGYWRTGELFF	TGTGCCATCAGCGAAGAAAGGACAGGGGGCTACTGGCGAACCGGGGAGCTGTTTTTT
TRBJ1-1	once	NA	TRBV28	CASSPYNTEAFF	TGTGCCAGCAGCCCCTATAACACTGAAGCTTTCTTT
TRBJ2-1	NA	NA	TRBV6-5	CASRPDSASYNEQFF	TGTGCCAGCAGGCCGGACAGTGCCTCCTACAATGAGCAGTTCTTC